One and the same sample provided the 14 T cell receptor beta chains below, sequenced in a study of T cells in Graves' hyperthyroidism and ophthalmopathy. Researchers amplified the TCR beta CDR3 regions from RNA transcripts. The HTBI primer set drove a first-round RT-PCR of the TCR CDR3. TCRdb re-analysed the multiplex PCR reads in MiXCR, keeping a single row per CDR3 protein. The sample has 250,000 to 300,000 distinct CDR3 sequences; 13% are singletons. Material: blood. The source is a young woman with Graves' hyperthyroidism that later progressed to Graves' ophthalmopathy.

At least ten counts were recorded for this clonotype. The CDR3 DNA reads as TGCAGTGCTAGAGGCGGAACTAGCGGGATTAATGAGCAGTTCTTC. Protein product: CSARGGTSGINEQFF. V is TRBV20-1 and J is TRBJ2-1; 10 positions agree with TRBD2. Per germline, CDR1 DFQATT and CDR2 SNEGSKA (reference sequence). The CDR3 length is 15 residues. The V segment lost 1 base and the J segment 7 bases; nucleotides outside the gene matches: 7.

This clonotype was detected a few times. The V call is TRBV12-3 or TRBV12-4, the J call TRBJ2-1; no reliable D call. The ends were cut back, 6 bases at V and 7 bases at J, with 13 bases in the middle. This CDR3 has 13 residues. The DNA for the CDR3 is TGTGCCAGCAGGCATCGAATCCCGAATGAGCAGTTCTTC. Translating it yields CASRHRIPNEQFF.

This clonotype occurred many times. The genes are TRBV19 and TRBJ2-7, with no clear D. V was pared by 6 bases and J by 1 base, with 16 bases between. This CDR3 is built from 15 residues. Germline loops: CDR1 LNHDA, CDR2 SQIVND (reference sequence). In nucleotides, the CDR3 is TGTGCCAGTAGCCACCCCCCCGGTGATTCCTACGAGCAGTACTTC. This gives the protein CASSHPPGDSYEQYF.

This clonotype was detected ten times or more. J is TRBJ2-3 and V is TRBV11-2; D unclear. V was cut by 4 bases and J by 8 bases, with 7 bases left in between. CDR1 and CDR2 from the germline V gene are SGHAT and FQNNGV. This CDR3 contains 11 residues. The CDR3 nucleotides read TGTGCCAGCAGCTCCGAGGCTACGCAGTATTTT. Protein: CASSSEATQYF.

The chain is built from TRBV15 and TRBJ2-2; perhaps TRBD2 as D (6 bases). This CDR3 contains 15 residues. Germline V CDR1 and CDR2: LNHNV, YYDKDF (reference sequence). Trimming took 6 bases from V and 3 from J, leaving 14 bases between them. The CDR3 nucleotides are TGTGCCACCAGGGGGGGTTCGGTTTACACCGGGGAGCTGTTTTTT. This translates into CATRGGSVYTGELFF.

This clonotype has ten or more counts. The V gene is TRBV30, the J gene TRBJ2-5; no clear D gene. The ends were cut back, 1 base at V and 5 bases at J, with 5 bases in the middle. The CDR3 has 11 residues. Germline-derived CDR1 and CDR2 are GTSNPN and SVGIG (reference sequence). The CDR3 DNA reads TGTGCCTGGAGTGCCTGGGAGACCCAGTACTTC. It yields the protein CAWSAWETQYF. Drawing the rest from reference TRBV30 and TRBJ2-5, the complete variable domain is SQTIHQWPATLVQPVGSPLSLECTVEGTSNPNLYWYRQAAGRGLQLLFYSVGIGQISSEVPQNLSASRPQDRQFILSSKKLLLSDSGFYLCAWSAWETQYFGPGTRLLVL.

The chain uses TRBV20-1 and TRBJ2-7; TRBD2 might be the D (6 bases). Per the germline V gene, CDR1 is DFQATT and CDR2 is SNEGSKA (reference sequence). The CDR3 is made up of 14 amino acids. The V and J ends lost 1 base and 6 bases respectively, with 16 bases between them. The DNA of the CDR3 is TGCAGTGCTAGAGGTCTCGGGAGTGGGGTCGAGCAGTACTTC. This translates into CSARGLGSGVEQYF.

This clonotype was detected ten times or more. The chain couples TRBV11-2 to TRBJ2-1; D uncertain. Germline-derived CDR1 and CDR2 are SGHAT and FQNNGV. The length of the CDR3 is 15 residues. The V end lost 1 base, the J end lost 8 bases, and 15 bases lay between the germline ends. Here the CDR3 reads CASSLGTIRMDEQFF. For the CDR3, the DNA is TGTGCCAGCAGCTTAGGAACGATTAGGATGGATGAGCAGTTCTTC.

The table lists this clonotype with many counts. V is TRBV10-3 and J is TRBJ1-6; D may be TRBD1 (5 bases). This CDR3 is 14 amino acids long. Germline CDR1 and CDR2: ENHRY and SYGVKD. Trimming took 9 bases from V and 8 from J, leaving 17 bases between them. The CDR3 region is CAMGPGPGDSPLHF. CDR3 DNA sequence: TGTGCCATGGGACCCGGGCCCGGGGATTCACCCCTCCACTTT.

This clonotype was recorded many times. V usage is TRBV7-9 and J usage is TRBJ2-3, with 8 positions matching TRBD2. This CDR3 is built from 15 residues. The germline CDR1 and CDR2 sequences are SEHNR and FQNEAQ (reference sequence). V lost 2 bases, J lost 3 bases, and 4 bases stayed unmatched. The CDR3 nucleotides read TGTGCCAGCAGCTTAAGCGGGAGTGGAACAGATACGCAGTATTTT. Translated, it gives CASSLSGSGTDTQYF.

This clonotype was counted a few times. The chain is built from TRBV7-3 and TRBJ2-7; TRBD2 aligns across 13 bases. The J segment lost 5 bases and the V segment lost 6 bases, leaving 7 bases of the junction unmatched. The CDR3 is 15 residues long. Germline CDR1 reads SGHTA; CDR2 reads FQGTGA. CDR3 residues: CASSPLAGGRDEQYF. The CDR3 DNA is TGTGCCAGCAGTCCACTAGCGGGAGGGCGAGACGAGCAGTACTTC. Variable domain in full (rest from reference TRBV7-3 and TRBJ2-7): GAGVSQTPSNKVTEKGKYVELRCDPISGHTALYWYRQSLGQGPEFLIYFQGTGAADDSGLPNDRFFAVRPEGSVSTLKIQRTERGDSAVYLCASSPLAGGRDEQYFGPGTRLTVT.

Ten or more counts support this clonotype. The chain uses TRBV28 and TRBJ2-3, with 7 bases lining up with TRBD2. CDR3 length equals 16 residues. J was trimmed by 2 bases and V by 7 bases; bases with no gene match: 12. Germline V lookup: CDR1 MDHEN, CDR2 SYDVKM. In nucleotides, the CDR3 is TGTGCCAGCACCGAGTTAAGGCTAGCGGTCACAGATACGCAGTATTTT. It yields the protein CASTELRLAVTDTQYF. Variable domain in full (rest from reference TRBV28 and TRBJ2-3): DVKVTQSSRYLVKRTGEKVFLECVQDMDHENMFWYRQDPGLGLRLIYFSYDVKMKEKGDIPEGYSVSREKKERFSLILESASTNQTSMYLCASTELRLAVTDTQYFGPGTRLTVL.

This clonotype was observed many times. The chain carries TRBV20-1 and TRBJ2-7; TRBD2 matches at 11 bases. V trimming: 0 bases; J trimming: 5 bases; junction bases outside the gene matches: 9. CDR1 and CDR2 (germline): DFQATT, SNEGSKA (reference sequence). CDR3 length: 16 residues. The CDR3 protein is CSARDLLAGVGHEQYF. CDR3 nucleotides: TGCAGTGCTAGAGATTTACTAGCGGGAGTCGGGCACGAGCAGTACTTC.

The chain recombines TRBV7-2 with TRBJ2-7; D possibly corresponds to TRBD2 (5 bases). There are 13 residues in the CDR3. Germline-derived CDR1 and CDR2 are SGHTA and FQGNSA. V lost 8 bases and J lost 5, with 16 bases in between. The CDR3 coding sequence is TGTGCCAGCGGGCCGCGGTGGGGAGACGAGCAGTACTTC. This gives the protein CASGPRWGDEQYF.